The 32 T cell receptor beta chains below come from one sample, sequenced in a study of molecular identifiers for immune sequencing clone quantification. TCRdb itself ran the PCR reads through MiXCR, one entry per CDR3 protein. The repertoire includes 70,000 to 95,000 distinct CDR3 sequences, around 20% of them detected once, and 0.7% to 0.95% sits in the top ten. What was sequenced was naive CD8+ T cells from blood, with Jurkat cell RNA spiked in. Subset in this sample: FACS-sorted CD8+CD4-CCR7+CD45RA+ naive T cells. These receptor sequences come from a human donor in good health. Some libraries in this study had Jurkat cell RNA spiked in.

With respect to this clonotype: A clone one base away is much larger, so this may be a read error. V usage is TRBV4-1 and J usage is TRBJ2-1; D unresolved. Germline CDR1 is MGHRA and CDR2 is YSYEKL. This CDR3 region has 14 residues. V lost 1 base and J 3 bases, leaving 7 bases between the germline ends. The CDR3 nucleotides read TGCGCCAGCAGCCAAGGGGCAGACTACAATGAGCAGTTCTTC. Translating gives CASSQGADYNEQFF.

As concerns this clonotype: This may stem from a read error, because a much larger clone lies one nucleotide away. The chain couples TRBV15 to TRBJ2-1; 7 bases line up with TRBD1. CDR1 is LNHNV and CDR2 is YYDKDF in the germline V gene (reference sequence). The CDR3 loop spans 15 amino acids. The CDR3 sequence: CATSRGRGSYNEQSF. For the CDR3, the DNA is TGTGCCACCAGCAGAGGCAGGGGGTCCTACAATGAGCAGTCCTTC.

This clonotype was recorded at least ten times. The J gene is TRBJ2-1, the V gene TRBV7-2; 8 bases align to TRBD2. CDR1 and CDR2 from the germline V gene are SGHTA and FQGNSA. This CDR3 region has 17 residues. J was trimmed by 6 bases and V by 6 bases; bases with no gene match: 16. The CDR3 bases are TGTGCCAGCAGTTCAATCCCGGGACTAGGGACGGGCAATGAGCAGTTCTTC. Its translation is CASSSIPGLGTGNEQFF.

This clonotype has at least ten counts. This chain joins TRBV28 and TRBJ1-2; no firm D call. CDR1 and CDR2 from the germline V gene are MDHEN and SYDVKM. The V gene lost 6 bases and the J gene lost 8 bases, with 16 bases spanning the gap. The CDR3 runs 13 residues. The CDR3 region has the DNA TGTGCCAGCAGATCCCGGTCGGGGAAGGGCTACACCTTC. Translated: CASRSRSGKGYTF.

V is TRBV7-9 and J is TRBJ2-3; D possibly corresponds to TRBD2 (5 bases). The CDR3 runs to 15 residues. The V end lost 5 bases, the J end lost 2 bases, and 14 bases lay between the germline ends. The germline gives CDR1 SEHNR, CDR2 FQNEAQ (reference sequence). The CDR3 reads CASSRIARDTDTQYF. The CDR3 DNA reads as TGTGCCAGCAGCCGCATAGCGAGGGACACAGATACGCAGTATTTT.

The table lists this clonotype with many counts. This chain joins TRBV6-2 or TRBV6-3 and TRBJ1-5; TRBD1 is a possible D gene (6 bases). This CDR3 spans 16 amino acids. The V and J ends lost 5 bases and 1 base respectively, with 15 bases between them. Germline V lookup: CDR1 MNHEY, CDR2 SVGEGT. The CDR3 coding sequence is TGTGCCAGCAGTCTTTGGACAGTCATGAGCAATCAGCCCCAGCATTTT. Its translation is CASSLWTVMSNQPQHF.

The chain carries TRBV4-2 and TRBJ2-7; TRBD1 matches 7 bases. CDR3 size: 15 residues. J was trimmed by 5 bases and V by 2 bases; bases with no gene match: 9. CDR1 is LGHNA and CDR2 is YNFKEQ in the germline V gene. In DNA form, the CDR3 reads TGTGCCAGCAGCCAACCCCGGGACAGTAGCAACGAGCAGTACTTC. Translated: CASSQPRDSSNEQYF.

Worth noting for this clonotype: Because the CDR3 is missing its conserved closing phenylalanine or tryptophan, this is likely a read error. CDR3 bases: TGTGCCAGCAGCTCCCGGACAGGGGAAGAGACCCAGTACCTC. This encodes CASSSRTGEETQYL. The chain combines TRBV11-3 with TRBJ2-5; TRBD1 agrees at 9 bases. CDR1 and CDR2 from the germline V gene are SGHNT and YENEEA. The J segment lost 3 bases and the V segment lost 4 bases, leaving 3 bases of the junction unmatched. The CDR3 length is 14 residues.

This clonotype has just a few counts. The genes are TRBV27 and TRBJ1-5; D remains unclear. There are 13 residues in the CDR3. Germline assignment: CDR1 MNHEY and CDR2 SMNVEV (reference sequence). Trimming removed 3 bases from V and 4 bases from J, with 7 bases in between. CDR3 DNA: TGTGCCAGCAGTTTTGGACTTAATCAGCCCCAGCATTTT. It codes for CASSFGLNQPQHF.

The V and J genes are TRBV19 and TRBJ1-2, with 8 nucleotides matching TRBD1. Germline-derived CDR1 and CDR2 are LNHDA and SQIVND (reference sequence). The CDR3 sequence is 19 residues long. J was trimmed by 2 bases and V by 3 bases; bases with no gene match: 17. Here the CDR3 reads CASSIRWGQETLTNYGYTF. CDR3 in DNA: TGTGCCAGTAGTATTCGTTGGGGACAGGAAACACTAACGAACTATGGCTACACCTTC.

The chain carries TRBV12-3 or TRBV12-4 and TRBJ2-1; D is unresolved. This CDR3 comprises 16 residues. Trimming shortened V by 6 bases and J by 5 bases, and 20 bases separated the two germline ends. The CDR3 sequence is CASSDPAAQGHNEQFF. The CDR3 nucleotides read TGTGCCAGCAGCGATCCGGCGGCCCAAGGACACAATGAGCAGTTCTTC.

This clonotype was observed many times. Written as DNA, the CDR3 is TGTGCCAGCAGTTACTACGGGAGGGATACGCAGTATTTT. Translated: CASSYYGRDTQYF. J is TRBJ2-3 and V is TRBV6-2 or TRBV6-3, with 7 bases lining up with TRBD2. In germline, CDR1 is MNHEY, CDR2 SVGEGT. The CDR3 totals 13 residues. V shed 1 base and J 6 bases; nucleotides not matched to a gene: 1.

The table lists this clonotype with many counts. This chain links TRBV11-2 with TRBJ2-1, with D perhaps TRBD2 (8 bases). The V gene's germline CDR1 is SGHAT and CDR2 FQNNGV. V shed 7 bases and J shed 7 bases, with 20 bases lying between them. The CDR3 is 15 amino acids. In DNA, the CDR3 is TGTGCCAGCAACAGGGGACTAGGAAGATTTAATGAGCAGTTCTTC. Its protein product is CASNRGLGRFNEQFF.

Ten or more counts support this clonotype. The chain uses TRBV7-9 and TRBJ2-2, with D unresolved. CDR3 length: 12 residues. Germline V lookup: CDR1 SEHNR, CDR2 FQNEAQ (reference sequence). V lost 5 bases to trimming and J lost 3 bases, with 4 bases between them. In nucleotides, the CDR3 is TGTGCCAGCAGCCGGGACACCGGGGAGCTGTTTTTT. It yields the protein CASSRDTGELFF. Supplemented by reference TRBV7-9 and TRBJ2-2, the full variable domain reads DTGVSQNPRHKITKRGQNVTFRCDPISEHNRLYWYRQTLGQGPEFLTYFQNEAQLEKSRLLSDRFSAERPKGSFSTLEIQRTEQGDSAMYLCASSRDTGELFFGEGSRLTVL.

This clonotype was detected many times. This chain links TRBV23-1 with TRBJ2-1; D gene ambiguous. TRBV23-1 is noted as an ORF with a role that remains uncertain. Trimming left V 3 bases short and J 0 bases short, with 15 bases between. This CDR3 region has 17 residues. Written as DNA, the CDR3 is TGCGCCAGCAGTCATCTCCAGCAACCTGTCTCCTACAATGAGCAGTTCTTC. Its translation is CASSHLQQPVSYNEQFF.

There are many counts of this clonotype. The chain has TRBV2 and TRBJ2-1; 9 bases line up with TRBD2. The length of the CDR3 is 16 residues. V lost 7 bases, J lost 2 bases, and 9 bases stayed unmatched. The germline V gene has CDR1 SNHLY and CDR2 FYNNEI. This chain's CDR3 is CASMIGPSGAYNEQFF. In DNA form, the CDR3 reads TGTGCCAGCATGATCGGGCCTAGCGGGGCCTACAATGAGCAGTTCTTC.

This clonotype was observed many times. CDR3 nucleotides: TGTGCCAGCAGGGGACAGAACTTACTAGGTGATTTCTTT. It yields the protein CASRGQNLLGDFF. This chain joins TRBV6-2 or TRBV6-3 and TRBJ1-1; TRBD1 aligns across 7 bases. J lost 13 bases, V lost 6 bases, and 14 bases had no gene match. The CDR3 is 13 residues long. Germline V lookup: CDR1 MNHEY, CDR2 SVGEGT.

This clonotype was detected ten times or more. The genes are TRBV28 and TRBJ2-3; a weak D match, TRBD1 (5 bases). Trimming removed 6 bases from V and 1 base from J, with 14 bases in between. The CDR3 has 15 amino acids. CDR1 and CDR2 from the germline V gene are MDHEN and SYDVKM. Written as DNA, the CDR3 is TGTGCCAGCAGCTCCTCAGGGTTCCGCACAGATACGCAGTATTTT. It translates to CASSSSGFRTDTQYF.

The table lists this clonotype with many counts. The J gene is TRBJ1-2, the V gene TRBV6-5; D is possibly TRBD1 (5 bases). The germline V gene encodes CDR1 MNHEY and CDR2 SVGAGI. The CDR3 length is 15 residues. V was trimmed by 2 bases and J by 1 base, leaving 11 bases between them. CDR3 residues: CASSYGPDSNYGYTF. CDR3 sequence (DNA): TGTGCCAGCAGTTACGGGCCCGACAGTAACTATGGCTACACCTTC.

This clonotype has at least ten counts. V and J are TRBV5-4 and TRBJ2-5; D is possibly TRBD1 or TRBD2 (5 bases each). Trimming took 3 bases from V and 4 from J, leaving 13 bases between them. CDR1 and CDR2 from the germline V gene are SGHNT and YYREEE (reference sequence). The CDR3 has 14 residues. CDR3 coding DNA: TGTGCCAGCAGCTCGTGGGCCGGGGCAGAGACCCAGTACTTC. Its translation: CASSSWAGAETQYF. The full variable domain, in which reference TRBV5-4 and TRBJ2-5 provide the parts outside the CDR3, is ETGVTQSPTHLIKTRGQQVTLRCSSQSGHNTVSWYQQALGQGPQFIFQYYREEENGRGNFPPRFSGLQFPNYSSELNVNALELDDSALYLCASSSWAGAETQYFGPGTRLLVL.

The rearrangement joins TRBV4-1 to TRBJ1-5; 9 bases map to TRBD1. Germline V lookup: CDR1 MGHRA, CDR2 YSYEKL. J lost 7 bases, V lost 3 bases, and 7 bases had no gene match. The CDR3 has 15 residues. The CDR3 reads CASSQVDRGGQPQHF. CDR3 in DNA: TGCGCCAGCAGCCAGGTGGACAGGGGTGGACAGCCCCAGCATTTT.

This clonotype was counted only a few times. CDR3 amino acids: CASSQHGQGKETQYF. The CDR3 nucleotides read TGTGCCAGCAGCCAACACGGACAGGGTAAAGAGACCCAGTACTTC. This chain links TRBV3-1 with TRBJ2-5; 8 bases are a match to TRBD1. Per germline, CDR1 LGHDT and CDR2 YNNKEL (reference sequence). Losses at the gene ends were 2 bases for V and 3 bases for J; bases not matched to a gene: 5. There are 15 residues in the CDR3.

This clonotype occurred many times. The rearrangement uses TRBV5-1 and TRBJ1-1; D gene unclear. The germline V and J ends were trimmed by 2 bases and 1 base, with 12 bases remaining between them. Per the germline V gene, CDR1 is SGHRS and CDR2 is YFSETQ. The CDR3 is 15 residues long. The CDR3 sequence is CASSFEAPTNTEAFF. As DNA, the CDR3 is TGCGCCAGCAGCTTCGAGGCCCCAACGAACACTGAAGCTTTCTTT.

About this clonotype itself: This may arise from a read error, as a much more abundant clone is one base away. V gene TRBV7-9 combines with J gene TRBJ1-6; TRBD1 matches at 8 bases. This CDR3 comprises 14 residues. CDR1 is SEHNR and CDR2 is FQNEAQ in the germline V gene (reference sequence). CDR3 coding DNA: TGTGCCAGCAGTCGGACAGGGAGAAATTCACCCCCCCACTTT. This gives the protein CASSRTGRNSPPHF.

This clonotype has a count of ten or more. This chain joins TRBV28 and TRBJ2-2; the match to TRBD2 covers 7 bases. CDR1 and CDR2 (germline): MDHEN, SYDVKM. The junction had 12 bases not matched to a gene; V was cut back by 4 bases and J by 7 bases. There are 16 residues in the CDR3. The chain's CDR3 is CASSSRGGSSIGELFF. The CDR3, as DNA: TGTGCCAGCAGTTCCCGTGGCGGGAGTTCGATCGGGGAGCTGTTTTTT.

This clonotype has a count of ten or more. The chain joins TRBV4-3 to TRBJ2-5, with D perhaps being TRBD1 or TRBD2 (5 bases each). Trimming left V 0 bases short and J 5 bases short, with 10 bases between. This CDR3 is built from 14 residues. Germline CDR1 and CDR2: LGHNA and YSLEER. The CDR3 region is CASSQDRGEETQYF. The DNA of the CDR3 is TGCGCCAGCAGCCAAGATCGGGGCGAGGAGACCCAGTACTTC.

DNA for the CDR3: TGTGCCACCAGTGATCCCCTTGGGTACGAGCAGTACTTC. Its protein is CATSDPLGYEQYF. This sequence joins TRBV24-1 and TRBJ2-7; no clear D. Germline loops: CDR1 KGHDR, CDR2 SFDVKD. V was cut by 3 bases and J by 4 bases, with 9 bases left in between. The CDR3 contains 13 residues.

This clonotype was counted many times. The V and J genes are TRBV7-9 and TRBJ2-7, with D perhaps TRBD2 (5 bases). V was shortened by 1 base and J by 4 bases, with 11 bases between the two germline ends. The CDR3 has 14 residues. The germline V gene has CDR1 SEHNR and CDR2 FQNEAQ (reference sequence). The CDR3 loop reads CASSLVASPYEQYF. CDR3 bases: TGTGCCAGCAGCTTAGTGGCTAGCCCGTACGAGCAGTACTTC.

This chain joins TRBV11-2 and TRBJ2-3; 13 positions agree with TRBD2. The V and J ends lost 5 bases and 8 bases, in that order; junction bases with no gene match: 7. The CDR3 sequence is 15 residues long. Looked up from germline, CDR1 is SGHAT and CDR2 is FQNNGV. As DNA, the CDR3 is TGTGCCAGCAGCCCTGGGACTAGCGGGGCAGGTACGCAGTATTTT. Amino acids: CASSPGTSGAGTQYF.

This clonotype came up many times. V is TRBV5-1 and J is TRBJ2-7, with 7 bases identical to TRBD1. Germline lookup yields CDR1 SGHRS and CDR2 YFSETQ. After removal of 3 bases from V and 3 bases from J, the junction contained 3 bases not matched to a gene. CDR3 length: 13 amino acids. CDR3 protein: CASSWGTDYEQYF. The CDR3 DNA follows: TGCGCCAGCAGCTGGGGGACAGACTACGAGCAGTACTTC. Together with reference TRBV5-1 and TRBJ2-7, the CDR3 gives the full variable domain: KAGVTQTPRYLIKTRGQQVTLSCSPISGHRSVSWYQQTPGQGLQFLFEYFSETQRNKGNFPGRFSGRQFSNSRSEMNVSTLELGDSALYLCASSWGTDYEQYFGPGTRLTVT.

This clonotype was seen ten or more times. The chain employs TRBV5-4 and TRBJ2-6; D is perhaps TRBD1 (6 bases). Germline V gene sequence: CDR1 SGHNT, CDR2 YYREEE (reference sequence). V lost 0 bases and J 0 bases, leaving 13 bases between the germline ends. CDR3 length: 18 amino acids. CDR3 sequence reads: CASSLDTGSYSGANVLTF. CDR3 nucleotides: TGTGCCAGCAGCTTGGACACAGGGAGCTACTCTGGGGCCAACGTCCTGACTTTC.

There are many counts of this clonotype. The rearrangement uses TRBV27 and TRBJ2-4; D is unresolved. The germline CDR1 and CDR2 sequences are MNHEY and SMNVEV (reference sequence). The CDR3 covers 14 residues. V was cut by 0 bases and J by 8 bases, with 11 bases left in between. Here the CDR3 reads CASSLSRSGDIQYF. CDR3 coding DNA: TGTGCCAGCAGTTTATCAAGGTCCGGAGACATTCAGTACTTC.